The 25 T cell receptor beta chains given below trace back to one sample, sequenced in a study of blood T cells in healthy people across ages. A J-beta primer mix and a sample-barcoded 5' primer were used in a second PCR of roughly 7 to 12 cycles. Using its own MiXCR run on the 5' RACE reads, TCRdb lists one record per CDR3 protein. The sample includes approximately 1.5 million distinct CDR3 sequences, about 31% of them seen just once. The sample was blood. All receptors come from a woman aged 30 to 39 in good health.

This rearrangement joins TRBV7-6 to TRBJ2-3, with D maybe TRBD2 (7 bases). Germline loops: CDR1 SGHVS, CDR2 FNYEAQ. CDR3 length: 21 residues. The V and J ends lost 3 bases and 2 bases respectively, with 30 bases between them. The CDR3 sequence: CASSFGLSGNTGGLYTDTQYF. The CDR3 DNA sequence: TGTGCCAGCAGCTTTGGTCTCTCGGGGAACACGGGGGGCCTATACACAGATACGCAGTATTTT. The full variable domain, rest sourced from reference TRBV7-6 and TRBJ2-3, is GAGVSQSPRYKVTKRGQDVALRCDPISGHVSLYWYRQALGQGPEFLTYFNYEAQQDKSGLPNDRFSAERPEGSISTLTIQRTEQRDSAMYRCASSFGLSGNTGGLYTDTQYFGPGTRLTVL.

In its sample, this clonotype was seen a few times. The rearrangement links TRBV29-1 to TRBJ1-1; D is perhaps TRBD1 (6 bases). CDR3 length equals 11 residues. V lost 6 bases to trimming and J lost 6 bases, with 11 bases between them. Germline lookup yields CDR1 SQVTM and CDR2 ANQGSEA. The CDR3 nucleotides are TGCAGCGTGCCCCAGGGGTCTGAAGCTTTCTTT. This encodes CSVPQGSEAFF.

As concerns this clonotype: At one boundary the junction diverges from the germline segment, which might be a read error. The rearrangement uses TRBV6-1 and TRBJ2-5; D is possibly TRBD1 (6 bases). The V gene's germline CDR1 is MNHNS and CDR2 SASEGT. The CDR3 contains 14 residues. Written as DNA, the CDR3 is TGTACCAGCAGTGAAGGTCTGAGGGGGGAGACCCAGTACTTC. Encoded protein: CTSSEGLRGETQYF.

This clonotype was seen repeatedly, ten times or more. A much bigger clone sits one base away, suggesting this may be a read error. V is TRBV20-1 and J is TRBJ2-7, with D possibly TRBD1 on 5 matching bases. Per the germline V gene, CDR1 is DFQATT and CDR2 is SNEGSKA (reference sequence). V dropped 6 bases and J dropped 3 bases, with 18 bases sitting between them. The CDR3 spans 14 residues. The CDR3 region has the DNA TGCAGTGCAGCACAGCCTCTGGGGCGCTACGAGCAGTACTTC. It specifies CSAAQPLGRYEQYF.

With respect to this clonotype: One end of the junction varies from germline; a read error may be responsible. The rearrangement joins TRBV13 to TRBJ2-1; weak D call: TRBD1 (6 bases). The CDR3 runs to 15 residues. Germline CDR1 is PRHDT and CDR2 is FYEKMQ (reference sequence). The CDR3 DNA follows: TGTGCCGGCAGCTTAGAGGTCCAGGGGCTCGGAGAGCAGTTCTTC. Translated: CAGSLEVQGLGEQFF.

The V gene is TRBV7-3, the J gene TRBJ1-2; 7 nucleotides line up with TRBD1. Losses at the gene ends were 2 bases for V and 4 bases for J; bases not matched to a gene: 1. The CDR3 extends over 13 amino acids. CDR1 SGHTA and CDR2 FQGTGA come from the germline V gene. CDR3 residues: CASSLWTGYGYTF. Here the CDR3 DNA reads TGTGCCAGCAGCTTATGGACAGGCTATGGCTACACCTTC.

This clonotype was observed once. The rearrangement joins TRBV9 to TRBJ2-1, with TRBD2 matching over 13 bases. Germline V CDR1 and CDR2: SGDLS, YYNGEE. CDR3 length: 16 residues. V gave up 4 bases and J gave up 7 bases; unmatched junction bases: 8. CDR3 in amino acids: CASSIMSGLAGNEQFF. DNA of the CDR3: TGTGCCAGCAGCATAATGTCGGGACTAGCGGGAAATGAGCAGTTCTTC.

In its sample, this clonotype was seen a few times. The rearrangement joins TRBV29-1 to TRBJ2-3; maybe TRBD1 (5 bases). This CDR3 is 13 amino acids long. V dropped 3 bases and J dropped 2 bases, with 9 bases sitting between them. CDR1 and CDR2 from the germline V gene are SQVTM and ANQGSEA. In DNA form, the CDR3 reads TGCAGCGTTGATCAGGGTTTCACAGATACGCAGTATTTT. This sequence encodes CSVDQGFTDTQYF.

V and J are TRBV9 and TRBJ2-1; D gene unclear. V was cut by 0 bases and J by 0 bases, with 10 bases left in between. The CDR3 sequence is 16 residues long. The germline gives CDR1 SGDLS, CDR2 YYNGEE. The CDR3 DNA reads TGTGCCAGCAGCGTAGTTGGCGCCAGCTCCTACAATGAGCAGTTCTTC. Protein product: CASSVVGASSYNEQFF.

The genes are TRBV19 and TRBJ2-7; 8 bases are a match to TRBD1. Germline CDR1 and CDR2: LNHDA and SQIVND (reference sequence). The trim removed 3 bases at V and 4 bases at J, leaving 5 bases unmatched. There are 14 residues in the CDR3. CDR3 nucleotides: TGTGCCAGTAGTATGTCAGGGGGCAGTTACGAGCAGTACTTC. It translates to CASSMSGGSYEQYF. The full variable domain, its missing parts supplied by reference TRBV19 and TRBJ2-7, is DGGITQSPKYLFRKEGQNVTLSCEQNLNHDAMYWYRQDPGQGLRLIYYSQIVNDFQKGDIAEGYSVSREKKESFPLTVTSAQKNPTAFYLCASSMSGGSYEQYFGPGTRLTVT.

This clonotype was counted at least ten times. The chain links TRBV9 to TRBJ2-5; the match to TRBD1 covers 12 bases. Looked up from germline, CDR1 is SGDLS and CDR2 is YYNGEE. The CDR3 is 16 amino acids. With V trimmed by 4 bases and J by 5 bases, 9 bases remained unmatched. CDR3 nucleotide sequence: TGTGCCAGCAGCCCGGGGGACAGGGGGCGATTGGAGACCCAGTACTTC. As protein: CASSPGDRGRLETQYF.

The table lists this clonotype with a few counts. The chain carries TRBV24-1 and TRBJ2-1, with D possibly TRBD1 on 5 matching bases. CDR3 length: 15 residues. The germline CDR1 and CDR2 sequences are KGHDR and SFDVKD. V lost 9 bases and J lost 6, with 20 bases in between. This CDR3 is CATGHRTLYVNEQFF. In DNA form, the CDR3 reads TGTGCCACCGGACACCGGACACTATACGTCAATGAGCAGTTCTTC.

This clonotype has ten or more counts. The CDR3, as DNA: TGCAGTGCTAGCACAGATACGCAGTATTTT. Its protein is CSASTDTQYF. The rearrangement uses TRBV20-1 and TRBJ2-3; D is uncertain. In germline, CDR1 is DFQATT, CDR2 SNEGSKA (reference sequence). Deletions cut 3 bases from V and 2 bases from J, with 0 bases between. This CDR3 contains 10 residues.

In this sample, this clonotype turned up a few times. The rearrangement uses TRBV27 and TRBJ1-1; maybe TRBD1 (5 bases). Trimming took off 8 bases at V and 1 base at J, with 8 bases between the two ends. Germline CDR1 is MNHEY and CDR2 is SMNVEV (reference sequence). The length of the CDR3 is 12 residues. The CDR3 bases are TGTGCCAGCGGGACGGGGAACACTGAAGCTTTCTTT. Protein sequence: CASGTGNTEAFF.

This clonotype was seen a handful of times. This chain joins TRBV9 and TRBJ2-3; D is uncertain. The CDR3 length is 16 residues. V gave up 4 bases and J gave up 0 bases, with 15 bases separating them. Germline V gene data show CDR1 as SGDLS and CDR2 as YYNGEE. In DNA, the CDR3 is TGTGCCAGCAGCCCAGACGCGACATCCAGCACAGATACGCAGTATTTT. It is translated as CASSPDATSSTDTQYF.

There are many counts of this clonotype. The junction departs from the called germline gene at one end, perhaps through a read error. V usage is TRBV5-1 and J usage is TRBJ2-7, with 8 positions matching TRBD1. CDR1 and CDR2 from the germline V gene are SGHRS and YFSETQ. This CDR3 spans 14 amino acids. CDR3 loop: CASSPGQGSYEQYF. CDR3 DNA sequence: TGTGCCAGCAGCCCCGGACAGGGCTCCTACGAGCAGTACTTC.

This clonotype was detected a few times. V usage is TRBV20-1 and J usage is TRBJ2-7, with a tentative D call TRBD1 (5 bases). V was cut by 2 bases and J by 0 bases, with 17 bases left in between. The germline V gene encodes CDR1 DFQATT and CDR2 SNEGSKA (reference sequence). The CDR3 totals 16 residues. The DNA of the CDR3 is TGCAGTGCTAGAAACCCCCCGGACACCAACTCCTACGAGCAGTACTTC. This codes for CSARNPPDTNSYEQYF.

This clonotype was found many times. As DNA, the CDR3 is TGTGCCATCAGTGCCCAATTGGAGACCCAGTACTTC. The encoded protein is CAISAQLETQYF. This chain joins TRBV10-3 and TRBJ2-5, with D uncertain. V dropped 4 bases and J dropped 5 bases, with 8 bases sitting between them. The CDR3 is made up of 12 amino acids. CDR1 ENHRY and CDR2 SYGVKD come from the germline V gene.

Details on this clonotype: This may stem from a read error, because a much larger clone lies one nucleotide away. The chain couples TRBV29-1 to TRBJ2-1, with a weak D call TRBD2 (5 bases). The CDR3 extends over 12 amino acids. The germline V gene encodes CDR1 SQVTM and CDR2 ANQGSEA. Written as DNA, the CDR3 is TGCAGCGTGGAGACTGACTACAATGGGCAGTTCTTC. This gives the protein CSVETDYNGQFF.

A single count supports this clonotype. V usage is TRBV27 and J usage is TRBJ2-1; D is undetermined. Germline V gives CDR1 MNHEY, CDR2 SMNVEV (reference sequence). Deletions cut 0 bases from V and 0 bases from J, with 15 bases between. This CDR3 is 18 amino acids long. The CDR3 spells CASSLSSLGKGSYNEQFF. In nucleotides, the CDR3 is TGTGCCAGCAGTTTATCGAGCCTGGGGAAGGGCTCCTACAATGAGCAGTTCTTC.

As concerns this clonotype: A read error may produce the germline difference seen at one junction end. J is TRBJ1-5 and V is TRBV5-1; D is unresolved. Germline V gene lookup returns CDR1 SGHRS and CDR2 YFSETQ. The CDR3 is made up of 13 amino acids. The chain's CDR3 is CVSSLGPRQPQHF. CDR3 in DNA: TGCGTCAGCAGCTTAGGGCCCCGACAGCCCCAGCATTTT.

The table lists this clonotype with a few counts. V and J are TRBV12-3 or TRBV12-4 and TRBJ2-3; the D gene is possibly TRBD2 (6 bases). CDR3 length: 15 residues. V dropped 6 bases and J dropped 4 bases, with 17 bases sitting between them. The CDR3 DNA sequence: TGTGCCAGCAGCCGGGACTCATCTGCCGCAGATACGCAGTATTTT. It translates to CASSRDSSAADTQYF.

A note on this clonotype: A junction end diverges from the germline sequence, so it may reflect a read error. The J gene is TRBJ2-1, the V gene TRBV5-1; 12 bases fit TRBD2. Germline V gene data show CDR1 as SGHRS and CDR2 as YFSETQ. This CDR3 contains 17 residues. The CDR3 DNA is TGCGTCAGCAGCTCTACCCCGACTAGCGGGGGATTCAATGAGCAGTTCTTC. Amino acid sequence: CVSSSTPTSGGFNEQFF.

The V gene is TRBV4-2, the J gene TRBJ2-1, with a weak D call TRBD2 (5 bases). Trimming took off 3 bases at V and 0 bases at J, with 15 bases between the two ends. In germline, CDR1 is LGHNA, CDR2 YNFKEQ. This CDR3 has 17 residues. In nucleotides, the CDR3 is TGTGCCAGCAGCCAGGCCCACGGGGAAAGCTCCTACAATGAGCAGTTCTTC. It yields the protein CASSQAHGESSYNEQFF.

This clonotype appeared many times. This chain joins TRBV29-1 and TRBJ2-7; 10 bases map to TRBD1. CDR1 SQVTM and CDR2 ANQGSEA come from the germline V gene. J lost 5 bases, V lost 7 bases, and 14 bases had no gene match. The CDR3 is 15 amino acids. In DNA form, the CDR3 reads TGCAGCGCCAACACTCCGGGACAGGGGTTCCACGAGCAGTACTTC. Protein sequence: CSANTPGQGFHEQYF.